A selection of T cell receptor beta chains follows, all from one sample in a study of cytomegalovirus exposure and HLA in healthy donors. Generated by immunoSEQ multiplex PCR, the TCRdb table keeps only in-frame clones and is missing some. The top ten hold under 3.5% of the sample, which has around 54,000 clones, 82% seen once. Sequencing input: PBMCs. The source is a young woman in good health and CMV-seronegative. CDR3s include the opening cysteine and the closing phenylalanine or tryptophan. D genes are given only for firm matches. Clone size appears in some rows only: once, few, many, or a class for an expanded clone.

V: TRBV7-6
J: TRBJ1-1
size: NA
D: NA
CDR3: CASTGLMGATEAFF
DNA: TGCGCCAGCACCGGCCTCATGGGGGCTACTGAAGCTTTCTTT

V: TRBV6-5
J: TRBJ1-2
size: NA
D: TRBD1
CDR3: CASSYRPGGEGYTF
DNA: TGTGCCAGCAGTTACAGGCCAGGGGGAGAGGGCTACACCTTC

V: TRBV19
J: TRBJ2-7
size: NA
D: TRBD2
CDR3: CASSMAGTSGRYEQYF
DNA: TGTGCCAGTAGTATGGCAGGAACTAGCGGGAGGTACGAGCAGTACTTC

V: TRBV28
J: TRBJ2-7
size: NA
D: NA
CDR3: CASSLTQGIREQYF
DNA: TGTGCCAGCAGTTTAACACAGGGTATAAGGGAGCAGTACTTC

V: TRBV5-1
J: TRBJ2-3
size: NA
D: TRBD1
CDR3: CASSEDRSQYF
DNA: TGCGCCAGCAGCGAGGACAGGTCGCAGTATTTT

V: TRBV18
J: TRBJ1-2
size: NA
D: TRBD1
CDR3: CASSSFGQGATEDGYTF
DNA: TGTGCCAGCTCGTCCTTCGGACAGGGGGCGACTGAGGATGGCTACACCTTC

V: TRBV9
J: TRBJ2-5
size: NA
D: TRBD2
CDR3: CASSVAGTSGRASTQYF
DNA: TGTGCCAGCAGCGTAGCCGGGACTAGCGGGAGGGCATCGACCCAGTACTTC

V: TRBV2
J: TRBJ2-5
size: few
D: TRBD2
CDR3: CASWGSGSETQYF
DNA: TGTGCCAGCTGGGGTAGCGGGAGTGAGACCCAGTACTTC

V: TRBV11-3
J: TRBJ1-1
size: NA
D: NA
CDR3: CASSLDYGQPEIDTEAFF
DNA: TGTGCCAGCAGCTTAGATTATGGACAACCGGAGATCGACACTGAAGCTTTCTTT

V: TRBV7-9
J: TRBJ1-4
size: NA
D: NA
CDR3: CASTPVGTQEKLFF
DNA: TGTGCCAGCACCCCGGTAGGGACTCAGGAAAAACTGTTTTTT

V: TRBV14
J: TRBJ2-6
size: NA
D: TRBD2
CDR3: CASSQSRAREGSGANGLTF
DNA: TGTGCCAGCAGCCAGTCGAGGGCCCGGGAGGGCTCTGGGGCCAACGGCCTGACTTTC

V: TRBV28
J: TRBJ1-1
size: NA
D: TRBD1
CDR3: CAGKLNRDRTLNTEAFF
DNA: TGTGCCGGCAAGTTAAACCGGGACAGGACCTTGAACACTGAAGCTTTCTTT

V: TRBV9
J: TRBJ2-5
size: NA
D: NA
CDR3: CASSGLFRETQYF
DNA: TGTGCCAGCAGCGGACTTTTCCGGGAGACCCAGTACTTC

V: TRBV6-1
J: TRBJ2-3
size: NA
D: NA
CDR3: CASSQGTDTQYF
DNA: TGTGCCAGCAGCCAGGGGACAGATACGCAGTATTTT

V: TRBV7-9
J: TRBJ2-2
size: NA
D: NA
CDR3: CASSPPNGGAGTGELFF
DNA: TGTGCCAGCAGCCCGCCCAATGGGGGGGCCGGCACCGGGGAGCTGTTTTTT

V: TRBV28
J: TRBJ2-5
size: NA
D: NA
CDR3: CASREGTEETQYF
DNA: TGTGCCAGCAGGGAGGGGACGGAAGAGACCCAGTACTTC

V: TRBV7-3
J: TRBJ2-3
size: NA
D: TRBD2
CDR3: CASSLLADTDTQYF
DNA: TGTGCCAGCAGCTTACTAGCGGATACAGATACGCAGTATTTT

V: TRBV28
J: TRBJ1-6
size: once
D: NA
CDR3: CASSSGNSPLHF
DNA: TGTGCCAGCAGTTCGGGGAATTCACCCCTCCACTTT

V: TRBV2
J: TRBJ2-3
size: once
D: NA
CDR3: CASTGLSTDTQYF
DNA: TGTGCCAGCACGGGACTTAGCACAGATACGCAGTATTTT

V: TRBV16
J: TRBJ2-7
size: NA
D: TRBD1
CDR3: CASTRGQGAYEQYF
DNA: TGTGCCAGCACCCGTGGACAGGGGGCCTACGAGCAGTACTTC

V: TRBV28
J: TRBJ2-7
size: NA
D: NA
CDR3: CASSPQGGLKPYEQYF
DNA: TGTGCCAGCAGTCCCCAGGGAGGTCTAAAGCCCTACGAGCAGTACTTC

V: TRBV2
J: TRBJ2-2
size: NA
D: NA
CDR3: CASSESGFGTGELFF
DNA: TGTGCCAGCAGTGAATCCGGGTTCGGCACCGGGGAGCTGTTTTTT

V: TRBV27
J: TRBJ1-1
size: NA
D: NA
CDR3: CASSSTTNPREAFF
DNA: TGTGCCAGCAGTTCTACAACTAACCCGCGTGAAGCTTTCTTT

V: TRBV6-6
J: TRBJ2-1
size: NA
D: TRBD2
CDR3: CASRRGASGRGNEQFF
DNA: TGTGCCAGCAGACGCGGGGCTAGCGGGAGGGGCAATGAGCAGTTCTTC

V: TRBV28
J: TRBJ2-7
size: NA
D: TRBD1
CDR3: CASAQSGQVYEQYF
DNA: TGTGCCAGCGCGCAGTCGGGACAGGTCTACGAGCAGTACTTC

V: TRBV28
J: TRBJ2-1
size: NA
D: TRBD2
CDR3: CASSLGAGFRNEQFF
DNA: TGTGCCAGCAGTTTGGGAGCGGGATTTAGAAATGAGCAGTTCTTC

V: TRBV9
J: TRBJ2-2
size: NA
D: TRBD1
CDR3: CASSAPGTGMAGELFF
DNA: TGTGCCAGCAGCGCCCCCGGGACAGGGATGGCCGGGGAGCTGTTTTTT

V: TRBV4-1
J: TRBJ2-1
size: NA
D: TRBD2
CDR3: CASSHLGRGRALDEQFF
DNA: TGCGCCAGCAGCCATCTTGGGCGCGGGAGGGCCTTAGATGAGCAGTTCTTC

V: TRBV19
J: TRBJ2-6
size: NA
D: NA
CDR3: CASRTVSGANGLTF
DNA: TGTGCCAGTAGGACAGTGTCTGGGGCCAACGGCCTGACTTTC